The 23 T cell receptor beta chains listed next were all sequenced from one sample in a study of human T cells and chemical hapten exposure. Described time point: pre-sensitization, week 0. The treatment is: therapeutic diphenylcyclopropenone sensitization with weekly scalp DPC. MiXCR, run by TCRdb on the RACE reads, gives a single entry per CDR3 protein. The table records about 350,000 distinct CDR3 sequences, around 5.5% of them present only once. Sample: whole blood, taken in connection with sensitization to the hapten diphenylcyclopropenone (DPC). These receptors all come from a woman aged 18-29 years with alopecia areata. Some clones in this sample may be carry-over from other donors' samples.

In its sample, this clonotype was seen many times. The rearrangement links TRBV7-2 to TRBJ2-3; possible D gene TRBD2, 5 bases. Per the germline V gene, CDR1 is SGHTA and CDR2 is FQGNSA. This CDR3 spans 12 amino acids. Between the trimmed V and J ends, which lost 5 bases and 6 bases, there was a span of 9 bases. CDR3 DNA sequence: TGTGCCAGCAGCCAAGACTATGATACGCAGTATTTT. This codes for CASSQDYDTQYF. Drawing the rest from reference TRBV7-2 and TRBJ2-3, the complete variable domain is GAGVSQSPSNKVTEKGKDVELRCDPISGHTALYWYRQSLGQGLEFLIYFQGNSAPDKSGLPSDRFSAERTGGSVSTLTIQRTQQEDSAVYLCASSQDYDTQYFGPGTRLTVL.

The genes are TRBV11-2 and TRBJ1-3; 9 nucleotides align to TRBD1. The trim removed 0 bases at V and 8 bases at J, leaving 5 bases unmatched. Germline CDR1 and CDR2: SGHAT and FQNNGV. This CDR3 is 15 amino acids long. The CDR3 bases are TGTGCCAGCAGCTTAGACGGGACAGGGATGGACACCATATATTTT. Protein sequence: CASSLDGTGMDTIYF.

This clonotype was observed many times. The genes are TRBV21-1 and TRBJ2-7; no DNA check was done on the table's D call, TRBD1. TRBV21-1 counts as a pseudogene. This CDR3 region has 14 residues. The CDR3 region has the DNA TGTGCCAGCATGATAGGACAGCCTCCCTACGAGCAGTACTTC. This translates into CASMIGQPPYEQYF.

The CDR3 sequence: CASTLMNTQYF. The CDR3 DNA reads TGTGCCAGCACCTTGATGAATACGCAGTATTTT. J is TRBJ2-3 and V is TRBV7-2; D gene ambiguous. The CDR3 is made up of 11 amino acids. Germline-derived CDR1 and CDR2 are SGHTA and FQGNSA. V dropped 7 bases and J dropped 7 bases, with 9 bases sitting between them.

The chain links TRBV7-9 to TRBJ1-1; D is perhaps TRBD1 (5 bases). This CDR3 contains 15 residues. Trimming shortened V by 5 bases and J by 2 bases, and 15 bases separated the two germline ends. Germline V CDR1 and CDR2: SEHNR, FQNEAQ (reference sequence). CDR3 in amino acids: CASSPLGGSNTEAFF. The CDR3 nucleotides read TGTGCCAGCAGCCCCCTGGGGGGGAGCAACACTGAAGCTTTCTTT.

The chain couples TRBV18 to TRBJ2-5; D gene unclear. Per the germline V gene, CDR1 is KGHSH and CDR2 is LQKENI. Trimming left V 3 bases short and J 1 base short, with 12 bases between. There are 15 residues in the CDR3. CDR3 bases: TGTGCCAGCTCACCCGAGGTTGCCGGCCAAGAGACCCAGTACTTC. Its translation: CASSPEVAGQETQYF.

This clonotype was counted between two and nine times. The V gene is TRBV20-1, the J gene TRBJ2-7; perhaps D is TRBD1 or TRBD2 (6 bases each). Trimming pared 3 bases from V and 2 bases from J, leaving 14 bases between. This CDR3 is built from 14 residues. Germline-derived CDR1 and CDR2 are DFQATT and SNEGSKA (reference sequence). CDR3 in amino acids: CSAREGGAAYEQYF. In DNA, the CDR3 is TGCAGTGCTAGGGAGGGGGGAGCAGCCTACGAGCAGTACTTC.

A few counts support this clonotype. Written as DNA, the CDR3 is TGTGCCAGCAGTCCATTAAGTTTACAGGCCCCGAACACTGAAGCTTTCTTT. It translates to CASSPLSLQAPNTEAFF. The chain links TRBV27 to TRBJ1-1, with a possible D match to TRBD1 (5 bases). V lost 5 bases to trimming and J lost 1 base, with 20 bases between them. This CDR3 has 17 residues. Germline CDR1 reads MNHEY; CDR2 reads SMNVEV (reference sequence).

There are many counts of this clonotype. V gene TRBV4-3 combines with J gene TRBJ2-3; the match to TRBD2 covers 10 bases. Germline V lookup: CDR1 LGHNA, CDR2 YSLEER. Unmatched junction bases numbered 9, after V lost 0 bases and J lost 3 bases. The length of the CDR3 is 18 residues. DNA for the CDR3: TGCGCCAGCAGCCAAGATTGGAAACTAGCGGGGAGAACAGATACGCAGTATTTT. Translated, it gives CASSQDWKLAGRTDTQYF.

This clonotype was counted between two and nine times. This sequence joins TRBV12-3 or TRBV12-4 and TRBJ1-1; D unclear. The V gene lost 3 bases and the J gene lost 3 bases, with 8 bases spanning the gap. The CDR3 consists of 13 residues. The CDR3 here is CASSFAQDTEAFF. CDR3 sequence (DNA): TGTGCCAGCAGTTTTGCGCAGGACACTGAAGCTTTCTTT.

This clonotype showed up just a few times. Here the CDR3 DNA reads TGCGCCAGCAGCCAAGATAGGGGCAGGGGGCTGAACGAGCAGTACTTC. Amino acids: CASSQDRGRGLNEQYF. The chain joins TRBV4-3 to TRBJ2-7; 8 positions match TRBD1. Germline CDR1 and CDR2: LGHNA and YSLEER. The length of the CDR3 is 16 residues. V was pared by 0 bases and J by 5 bases, with 9 bases of the junction left unmatched.

This clonotype was seen only a few times. This sequence joins TRBV6-2 or TRBV6-3 and TRBJ2-2, with 10 bases that match TRBD1. The CDR3 runs 17 residues. J gave up 5 bases and V 1 base, and 7 bases lay outside the gene matches. Per the germline V gene, CDR1 is MNHEY and CDR2 is SVGEGT. This chain's CDR3 is CASSYFETGGPTGELFF. CDR3 DNA: TGTGCCAGCAGTTACTTTGAGACAGGGGGCCCAACCGGGGAGCTGTTTTTT.

The table lists this clonotype with many counts. The rearrangement joins TRBV20-1 to TRBJ1-3; 8 bases fit TRBD1. Unmatched junction bases numbered 1, after V lost 3 bases and J lost 3 bases. CDR1 is DFQATT, CDR2 SNEGSKA, per germline (reference sequence). CDR3 length equals 13 residues. In DNA form, the CDR3 reads TGCAGTGCTAGTACAGGGGGTGGAAACACCATATATTTT. It specifies CSASTGGGNTIYF.

In its sample, this clonotype was seen a few times. The V and J genes are TRBV7-2 and TRBJ1-5; D unclear. Looked up from germline, CDR1 is SGHTA and CDR2 is FQGNSA. This CDR3 region has 15 residues. V was trimmed by 5 bases and J by 0 bases, leaving 11 bases between them. CDR3 sequence reads: CASSPRSDSNQPQHF. The CDR3 DNA is TGTGCCAGCAGCCCACGTTCGGATAGCAATCAGCCCCAGCATTTT.

This clonotype was detected many times. The V gene is TRBV20-1, the J gene TRBJ1-1; D call uncertain. The CDR3 loop spans 15 amino acids. Trimming removed 1 base at V and 3 bases at J, with 15 bases between. Germline V gene sequence: CDR1 DFQATT, CDR2 SNEGSKA (reference sequence). In DNA, the CDR3 is TGCAGTGCTAGAGCCTCCCTTGGGGTCGACACTGAAGCTTTCTTT. Its protein product is CSARASLGVDTEAFF.

There are many counts of this clonotype. This chain uses TRBV27 with TRBJ2-3, with D hard to call. The germline V gene encodes CDR1 MNHEY and CDR2 SMNVEV (reference sequence). The CDR3 has 11 amino acids. Trimming removed 10 bases from V and 10 bases from J, with 15 bases in between. CDR3 bases: TGTGCCACCCAATCCCCAGTAGCGCAGTATTTT. Translation gives CATQSPVAQYF.

This clonotype was observed a handful of times. The chain carries TRBV7-9 and TRBJ2-5, with 14 bases lining up with TRBD2. The CDR3 length is 19 residues. Germline V gene data show CDR1 as SEHNR and CDR2 as FQNEAQ (reference sequence). V trimming: 5 bases; J trimming: 5 bases; junction bases outside the gene matches: 16. CDR3 amino acids: CASSHTRTSGGISRETQYF. The CDR3 DNA reads as TGTGCCAGCAGCCATACTCGGACTAGCGGGGGGATCTCGAGGGAGACCCAGTACTTC. Drawing the rest from reference TRBV7-9 and TRBJ2-5, the complete variable domain is DTGVSQNPRHKITKRGQNVTFRCDPISEHNRLYWYRQTLGQGPEFLTYFQNEAQLEKSRLLSDRFSAERPKGSFSTLEIQRTEQGDSAMYLCASSHTRTSGGISRETQYFGPGTRLLVL.

The chain joins TRBV20-1 to TRBJ1-1; TRBD1 is a possible D gene (5 bases). CDR1 is DFQATT, CDR2 SNEGSKA, per germline (reference sequence). The length of the CDR3 is 11 residues. The CDR3 loop reads CSVWGETEAFF. CDR3 sequence (DNA): TGCAGCGTCTGGGGGGAGACTGAAGCTTTCTTT.

This clonotype was seen a handful of times. The V gene is TRBV7-6, the J gene TRBJ1-3; TRBD1 is a possible D gene (6 bases). V shed 4 bases and J shed 2 bases, with 18 bases lying between them. Looked up from germline, CDR1 is SGHVS and CDR2 is FNYEAQ. The CDR3 length is 17 residues. In DNA, the CDR3 is TGTGCCAGCAGCTCCCCAAAACAGGGTCTTACTGGAAACACCATATATTTT. This codes for CASSSPKQGLTGNTIYF. Drawing the rest from reference TRBV7-6 and TRBJ1-3, the complete variable domain is GAGVSQSPRYKVTKRGQDVALRCDPISGHVSLYWYRQALGQGPEFLTYFNYEAQQDKSGLPNDRFSAERPEGSISTLTIQRTEQRDSAMYRCASSSPKQGLTGNTIYFGEGSWLTVV.

This clonotype came up a few times. The chain joins TRBV5-1 to TRBJ2-5; 7 bases match TRBD1. Germline V gives CDR1 SGHRS, CDR2 YFSETQ. V dropped 3 bases and J dropped 2; count of bases not matched to a gene: 4. The CDR3 sequence is 14 residues long. The CDR3 nucleotides are TGCGCCAGCAGCTCATCGGGACAGCAAGAGACCCAGTACTTC. This translates into CASSSSGQQETQYF.

This clonotype has just a few counts. For the CDR3, the DNA is TGTGCCAGCAGTTTATTGGCTCAGCCCCAGCATTTT. Residues: CASSLLAQPQHF. The chain combines TRBV28 with TRBJ1-5; unclear D gene. This CDR3 contains 12 residues. Trimming cost V 1 base and J 6 bases, with 4 bases left between them. The germline CDR1 and CDR2 sequences are MDHEN and SYDVKM.

This clonotype has ten or more counts. The genes are TRBV29-1 and TRBJ2-6; D gene unclear. The CDR3 length is 12 residues. Germline lookup yields CDR1 SQVTM and CDR2 ANQGSEA. V lost 7 bases, J lost 4 bases, and 8 bases lay in between. CDR3 amino acids: CSAPTGANVLTF. CDR3 nucleotide sequence: TGCAGCGCTCCGACCGGGGCCAACGTCCTGACTTTC.

The chain has TRBV2 and TRBJ2-3; TRBD2 agrees at 8 bases. Germline V gene sequence: CDR1 SNHLY, CDR2 FYNNEI. CDR3 size: 14 residues. Trimming took 9 bases from V and 4 from J; bases not matched to a gene: 9. This chain's CDR3 is CARGLARRPDTQYF. The CDR3 nucleotides are TGTGCCAGAGGACTAGCTCGGAGGCCAGATACGCAGTATTTT. Filled out from reference TRBV2 and TRBJ2-3, the complete variable domain reads EPEVTQTPSHQVTQMGQEVILRCVPISNHLYFYWYRQILGQKVEFLVSFYNNEISEKSEIFDDQFSVERPDGSNFTLKIRSTKLEDSAMYFCARGLARRPDTQYFGPGTRLTVL.